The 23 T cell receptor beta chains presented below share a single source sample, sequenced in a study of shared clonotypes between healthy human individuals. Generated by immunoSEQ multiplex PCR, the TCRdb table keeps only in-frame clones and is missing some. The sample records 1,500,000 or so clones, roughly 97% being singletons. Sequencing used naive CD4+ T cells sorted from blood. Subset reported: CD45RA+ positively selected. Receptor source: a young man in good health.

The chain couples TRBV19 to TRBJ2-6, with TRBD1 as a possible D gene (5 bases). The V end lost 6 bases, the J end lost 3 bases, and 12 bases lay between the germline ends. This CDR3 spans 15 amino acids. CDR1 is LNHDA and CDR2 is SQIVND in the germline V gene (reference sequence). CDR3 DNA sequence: TGTGCCAGTAGGGCCTCAGGGAATGGGGCCAACGTCCTGACTTTC. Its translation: CASRASGNGANVLTF.

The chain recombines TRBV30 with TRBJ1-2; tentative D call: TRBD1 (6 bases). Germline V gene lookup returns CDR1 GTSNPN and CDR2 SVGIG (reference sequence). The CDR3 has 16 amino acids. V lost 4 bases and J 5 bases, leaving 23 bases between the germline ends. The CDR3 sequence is CAWTRDTATAGYGYTF. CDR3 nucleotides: TGTGCCTGGACACGGGACACCGCGACCGCCGGATATGGCTACACCTTC.

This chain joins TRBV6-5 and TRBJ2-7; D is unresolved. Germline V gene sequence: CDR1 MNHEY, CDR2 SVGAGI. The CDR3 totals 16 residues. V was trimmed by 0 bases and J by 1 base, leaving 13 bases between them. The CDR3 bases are TGTGCCAGCAGTTACTCGAGGTTCGGCGGATCCTACGAGCAGTACTTC. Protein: CASSYSRFGGSYEQYF.

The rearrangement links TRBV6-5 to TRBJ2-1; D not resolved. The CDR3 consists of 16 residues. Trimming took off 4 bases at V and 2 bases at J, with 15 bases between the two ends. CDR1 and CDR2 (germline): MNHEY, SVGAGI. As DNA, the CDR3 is TGTGCCAGCAGTTTCACGAGCCTAGGTCCCTACAATGAGCAGTTCTTC. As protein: CASSFTSLGPYNEQFF.

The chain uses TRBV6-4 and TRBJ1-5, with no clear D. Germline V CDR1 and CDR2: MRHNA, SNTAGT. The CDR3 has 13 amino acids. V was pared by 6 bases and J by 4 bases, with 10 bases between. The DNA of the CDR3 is TGTGCCAGCAGCGAACAAGGGAATCAGCCCCAGCATTTT. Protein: CASSEQGNQPQHF.

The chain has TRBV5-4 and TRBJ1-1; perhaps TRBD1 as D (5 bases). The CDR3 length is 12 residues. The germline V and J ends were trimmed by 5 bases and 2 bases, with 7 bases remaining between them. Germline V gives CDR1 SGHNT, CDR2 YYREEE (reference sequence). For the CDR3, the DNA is TGTGCCAGCAGTCGGACAAACACTGAAGCTTTCTTT. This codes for CASSRTNTEAFF. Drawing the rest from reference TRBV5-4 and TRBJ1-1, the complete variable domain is ETGVTQSPTHLIKTRGQQVTLRCSSQSGHNTVSWYQQALGQGPQFIFQYYREEENGRGNFPPRFSGLQFPNYSSELNVNALELDDSALYLCASSRTNTEAFFGQGTRLTVV.

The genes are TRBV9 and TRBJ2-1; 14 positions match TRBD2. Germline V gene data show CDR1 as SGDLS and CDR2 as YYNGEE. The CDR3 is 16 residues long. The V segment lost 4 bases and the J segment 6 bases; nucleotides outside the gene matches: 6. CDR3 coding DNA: TGTGCCAGCAGCCCTTGGACTAGCGGGAGGTTCAATGAGCAGTTCTTC. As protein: CASSPWTSGRFNEQFF.

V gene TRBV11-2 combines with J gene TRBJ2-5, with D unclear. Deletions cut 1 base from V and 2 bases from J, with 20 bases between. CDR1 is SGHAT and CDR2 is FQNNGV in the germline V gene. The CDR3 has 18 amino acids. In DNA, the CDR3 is TGTGCCAGCAGCTTAGGTGTTGTGGCAGTCCCTTCGCAAGAGACCCAGTACTTC. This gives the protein CASSLGVVAVPSQETQYF.

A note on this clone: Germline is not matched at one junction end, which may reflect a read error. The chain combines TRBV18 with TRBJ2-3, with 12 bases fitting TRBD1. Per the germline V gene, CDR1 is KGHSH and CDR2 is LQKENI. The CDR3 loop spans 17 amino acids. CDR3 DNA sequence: TGTGCCAGCTCATCACCCATCGGGGACAGGGGGCTGAATACGCAGTATTTT. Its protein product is CASSSPIGDRGLNTQYF.

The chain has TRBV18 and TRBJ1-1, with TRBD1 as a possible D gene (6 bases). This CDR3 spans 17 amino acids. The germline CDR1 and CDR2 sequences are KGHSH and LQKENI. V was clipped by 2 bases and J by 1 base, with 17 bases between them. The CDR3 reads CASSPSSGGKGNTEAFF. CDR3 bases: TGTGCCAGCTCACCATCATCGGGGGGCAAAGGGAACACTGAAGCTTTCTTT.

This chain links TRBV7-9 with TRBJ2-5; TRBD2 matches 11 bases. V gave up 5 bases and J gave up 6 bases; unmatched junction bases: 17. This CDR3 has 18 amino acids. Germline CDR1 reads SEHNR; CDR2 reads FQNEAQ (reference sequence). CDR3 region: CASSTRTSGSMGGKTQYF. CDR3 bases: TGTGCCAGCAGCACCCGAACTAGCGGGAGTATGGGCGGGAAGACCCAGTACTTC.

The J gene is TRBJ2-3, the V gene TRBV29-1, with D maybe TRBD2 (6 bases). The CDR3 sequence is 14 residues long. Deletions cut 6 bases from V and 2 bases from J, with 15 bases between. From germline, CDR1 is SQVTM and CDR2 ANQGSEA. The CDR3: CSVGDWLNTDTQYF. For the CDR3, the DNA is TGCAGCGTGGGGGACTGGCTGAACACAGATACGCAGTATTTT.

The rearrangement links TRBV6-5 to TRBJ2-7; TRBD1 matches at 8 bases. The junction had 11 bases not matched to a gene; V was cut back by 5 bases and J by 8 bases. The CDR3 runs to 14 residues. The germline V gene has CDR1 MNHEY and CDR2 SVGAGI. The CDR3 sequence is CASSRTGGRTQQYF. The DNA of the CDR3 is TGTGCCAGCAGTAGAACAGGGGGACGTACGCAGCAGTACTTC.

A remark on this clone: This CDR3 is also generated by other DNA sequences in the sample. CDR3 coding DNA: TGTGCCAGCAGTAGATTGGACGAGCAGTACTTC. Translating it yields CASSRLDEQYF. The V and J genes are TRBV28 and TRBJ2-7; D gene ambiguous. The CDR3 is 11 amino acids. From germline, CDR1 is MDHEN and CDR2 SYDVKM. V dropped 5 bases and J dropped 5 bases, with 7 bases sitting between them.

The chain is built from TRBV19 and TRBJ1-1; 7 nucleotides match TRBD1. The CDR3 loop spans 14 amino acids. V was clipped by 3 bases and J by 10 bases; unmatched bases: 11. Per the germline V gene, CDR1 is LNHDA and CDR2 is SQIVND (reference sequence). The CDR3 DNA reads TGTGCCAGTAGTATTCGGGCAGGGGGGCTACGAGCTTTCTTT. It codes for CASSIRAGGLRAFF.

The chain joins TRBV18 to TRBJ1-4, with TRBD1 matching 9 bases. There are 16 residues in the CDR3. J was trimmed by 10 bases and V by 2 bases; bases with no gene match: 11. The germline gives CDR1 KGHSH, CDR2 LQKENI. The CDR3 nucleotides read TGTGCCAGCTCACCATTCCCGGGACAGGGTTCGGGAAAACTGTTTTTT. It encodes CASSPFPGQGSGKLFF.

The CDR3 region has the DNA TGTGCCAGCAGCTTGGCCGACATAGAACTACCGGGAGATACGCAGTATTTT. Residues: CASSLADIELPGDTQYF. The chain employs TRBV7-6 and TRBJ2-3, with D unresolved. CDR1 is SGHVS and CDR2 is FNYEAQ in the germline V gene. The CDR3 covers 17 residues. Trimming cost V 3 bases and J 5 bases, with 21 bases left between them.

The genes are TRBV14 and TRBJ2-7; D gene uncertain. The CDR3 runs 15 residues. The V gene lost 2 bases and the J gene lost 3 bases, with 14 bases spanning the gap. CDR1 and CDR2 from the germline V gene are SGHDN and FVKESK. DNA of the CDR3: TGTGCCAGCAGCCAACGTCCGGGCCCCGACTACGAGCAGTACTTC. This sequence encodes CASSQRPGPDYEQYF.

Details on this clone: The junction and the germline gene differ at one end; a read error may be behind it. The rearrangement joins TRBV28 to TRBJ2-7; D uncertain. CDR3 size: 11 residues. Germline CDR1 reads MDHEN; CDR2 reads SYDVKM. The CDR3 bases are TGTGACAGCAGTCTCTCCTACGAGCAGTACTTC. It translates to CDSSLSYEQYF. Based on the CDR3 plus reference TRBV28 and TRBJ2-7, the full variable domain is DVKVTQSSRYLVKRTGEKVFLECVQDMDHENMFWYRQDPGLGLRLIYFSYDVKMKEKGDIPEGYSVSREKKERFSLILESASTNQTSMYLCDSSLSYEQYFGPGTRLTVT.

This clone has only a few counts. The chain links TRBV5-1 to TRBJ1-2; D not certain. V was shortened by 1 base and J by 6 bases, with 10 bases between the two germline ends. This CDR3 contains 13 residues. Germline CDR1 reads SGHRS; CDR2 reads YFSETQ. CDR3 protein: CASSLTTGNGYTF. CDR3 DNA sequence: TGCGCCAGCAGCTTGACTACTGGGAATGGCTACACCTTC. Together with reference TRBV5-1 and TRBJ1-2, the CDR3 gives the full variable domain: KAGVTQTPRYLIKTRGQQVTLSCSPISGHRSVSWYQQTPGQGLQFLFEYFSETQRNKGNFPGRFSGRQFSNSRSEMNVSTLELGDSALYLCASSLTTGNGYTFGSGTRLTVV.

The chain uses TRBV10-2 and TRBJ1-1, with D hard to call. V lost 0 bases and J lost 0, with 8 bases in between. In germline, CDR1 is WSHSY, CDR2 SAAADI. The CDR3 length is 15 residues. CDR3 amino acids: CASSESRTMNTEAFF. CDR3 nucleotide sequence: TGCGCCAGCAGTGAGTCGAGAACCATGAACACTGAAGCTTTCTTT.

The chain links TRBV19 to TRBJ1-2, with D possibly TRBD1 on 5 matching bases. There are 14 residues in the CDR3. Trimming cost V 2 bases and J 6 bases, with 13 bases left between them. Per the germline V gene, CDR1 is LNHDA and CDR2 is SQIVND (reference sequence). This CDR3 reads CASSIPGRPHGYTF. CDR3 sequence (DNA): TGTGCCAGTAGTATACCAGGGCGACCGCATGGCTACACCTTC.

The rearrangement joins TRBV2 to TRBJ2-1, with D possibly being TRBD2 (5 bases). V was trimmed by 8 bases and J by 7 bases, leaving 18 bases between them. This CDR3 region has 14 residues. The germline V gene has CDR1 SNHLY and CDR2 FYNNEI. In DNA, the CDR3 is TGTGCCAGCCTCGGGCCAACTAGGGATAATGAGCAGTTCTTC. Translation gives CASLGPTRDNEQFF.